The clone carrying this T cell receptor beta chain has only a few counts. As part of library construction, unique molecular identifiers were attached to individual cDNA molecules. TCRdb reanalysed the 5' RACE reads using MiXCR and keeps one entry per CDR3 protein. The sample lists about 61,000 distinct CDR3 sequences, around 13% occurring once. The data stem from a study of early T cells in non-severe SARS-CoV-2 infection. This CDR3 has 12 amino acids. V was shortened by 4 bases and J by 10 bases, with 14 bases between the two germline ends. Per the germline V gene, CDR1 is DFQATT and CDR2 is SNEGSKA (reference sequence).

The receptor's source is an adult who was a healthcare worker with PCR-confirmed SARS-CoV-2 infection or an uninfected control (not recorded which). The donor label of this sample is uncertain. V is TRBV20-1 and J is TRBJ2-1, with D unclear. Sequenced material: whole blood, taken at baseline. In DNA form, the CDR3 reads TGCAGTGCTACCCTGACCCCAGTGGAGCAGTTCTTC. It yields the protein CSATLTPVEQFF.